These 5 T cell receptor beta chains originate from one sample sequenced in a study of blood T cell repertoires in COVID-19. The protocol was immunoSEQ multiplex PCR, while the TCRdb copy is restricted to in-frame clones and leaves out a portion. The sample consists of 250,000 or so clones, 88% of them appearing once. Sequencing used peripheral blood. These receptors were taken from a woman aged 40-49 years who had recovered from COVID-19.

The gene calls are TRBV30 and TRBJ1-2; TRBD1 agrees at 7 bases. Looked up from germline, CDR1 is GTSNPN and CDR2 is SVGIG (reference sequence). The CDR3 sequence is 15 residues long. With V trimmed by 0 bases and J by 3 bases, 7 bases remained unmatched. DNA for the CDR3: TGTGCCTGGAGTGTGGGAACAGGGGTTGACTATGGCTACACCTTC. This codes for CAWSVGTGVDYGYTF.

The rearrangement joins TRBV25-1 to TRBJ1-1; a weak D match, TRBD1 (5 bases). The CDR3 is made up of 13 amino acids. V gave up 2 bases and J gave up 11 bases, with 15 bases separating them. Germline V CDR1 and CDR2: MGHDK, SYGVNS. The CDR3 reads CASSEDSWATAFF. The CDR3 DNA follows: TGTGCCAGCAGTGAAGACAGTTGGGCGACGGCTTTCTTT. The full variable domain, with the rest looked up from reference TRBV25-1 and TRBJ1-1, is EADIYQTPRYLVIGTGKKITLECSQTMGHDKMYWYQQDPGMELHLIHYSYGVNSTEKGDLSSESTVSRIRTEHFPLTLESARPSHTSQYLCASSEDSWATAFFGQGTRLTVV.

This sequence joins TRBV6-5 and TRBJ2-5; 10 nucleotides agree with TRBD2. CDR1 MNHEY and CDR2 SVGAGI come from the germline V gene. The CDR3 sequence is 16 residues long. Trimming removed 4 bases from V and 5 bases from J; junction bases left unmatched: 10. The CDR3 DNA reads TGTGCCAGCAGTTTACGGCTAGCGGGAGTTGGGGAGACCCAGTACTTC. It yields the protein CASSLRLAGVGETQYF.

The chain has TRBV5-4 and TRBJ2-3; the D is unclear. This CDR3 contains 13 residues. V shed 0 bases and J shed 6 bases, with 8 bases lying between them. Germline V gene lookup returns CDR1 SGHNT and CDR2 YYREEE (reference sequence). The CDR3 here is CASSLGPQDTQYF. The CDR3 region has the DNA TGTGCCAGCAGCTTGGGGCCGCAGGATACGCAGTATTTT.

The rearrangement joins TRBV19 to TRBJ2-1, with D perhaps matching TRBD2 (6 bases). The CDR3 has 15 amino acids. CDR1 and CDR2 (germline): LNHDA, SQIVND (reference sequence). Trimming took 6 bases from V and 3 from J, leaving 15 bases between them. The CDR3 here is CASRSLGSGYNEQFF. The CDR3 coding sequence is TGTGCCAGTAGGAGCCTGGGTAGCGGCTACAATGAGCAGTTCTTC.